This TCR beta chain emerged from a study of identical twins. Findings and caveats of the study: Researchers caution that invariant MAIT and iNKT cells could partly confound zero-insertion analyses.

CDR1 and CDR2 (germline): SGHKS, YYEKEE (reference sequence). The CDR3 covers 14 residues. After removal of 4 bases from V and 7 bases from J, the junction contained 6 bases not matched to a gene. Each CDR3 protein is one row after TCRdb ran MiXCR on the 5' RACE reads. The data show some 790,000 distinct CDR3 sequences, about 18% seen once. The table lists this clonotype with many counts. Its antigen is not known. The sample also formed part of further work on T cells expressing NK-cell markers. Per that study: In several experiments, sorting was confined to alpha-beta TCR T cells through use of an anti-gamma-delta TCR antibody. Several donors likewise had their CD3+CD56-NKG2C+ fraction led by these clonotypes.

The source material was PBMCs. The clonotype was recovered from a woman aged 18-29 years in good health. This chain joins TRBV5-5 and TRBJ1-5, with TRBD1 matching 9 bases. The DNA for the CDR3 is TGTGCCAGCAGCCCGGGACAGGGAAGACAGCCCCAGCATTTT. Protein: CASSPGQGRQPQHF. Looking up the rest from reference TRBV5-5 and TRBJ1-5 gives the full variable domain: DAGVTQSPTHLIKTRGQQVTLRCSPISGHKSVSWYQQVLGQGPQFIFQYYEKEERGRGNFPDRFSARQFPNYSSELNVNALLLGDSALYLCASSPGQGRQPQHFGDGTRLSIL.